This T cell receptor (beta chain) is from a study of CD8 T cells in ankylosing spondylitis. Study-wide results and limits: What appeared characteristic of ankylosing spondylitis blood was a TCR beta motif of about eight highly homologous variants.

As regards this clonotype: The antigen remains undetermined.

TCRdb reprocessed the 5' RACE reads via MiXCR and lists one record per CDR3 protein. Of fewer than 400,000 distinct CDR3 sequences detected, 6.5% to 10% appear once; the ten largest clones hold more than 14%. Germline V CDR1 and CDR2: KGHDR, SFDVKD. V lost 4 bases and J lost 7, with 10 bases in between. This CDR3 is 12 amino acids long. The chain is built from TRBV24-1 and TRBJ2-7; D is unclear. The TCR was taken from a male donor with ankylosing spondylitis. The sequenced material came from blood, either unsorted or a sorted T cell fraction (not recorded which). For the CDR3, the DNA is TGTGCCACCAGTGAACCAGGACGAGAGCAGTACTTC. Its protein product is CATSEPGREQYF.